This passage covers 15 T cell receptor beta chains from one sample sequenced in a study of blood T cell repertoires in COVID-19. Sequenced by immunoSEQ multiplex PCR; TCRdb stores in-frame clones only, minus some. The profile shows about 190,000 clones, about 77% of them singletons. Sequenced: peripheral blood. The source of these receptors is a woman aged 80 or over with active or convalescent COVID-19.

The V call is TRBV5-1, the J call TRBJ1-3; D unresolved. This CDR3 spans 16 amino acids. Germline V gives CDR1 SGHRS, CDR2 YFSETQ. V dropped 0 bases and J dropped 0 bases, with 10 bases sitting between them. The CDR3 DNA reads as TGCGCCAGCAGCTTGGCCTTGCGGGACTCTGGAAACACCATATATTTT. This encodes CASSLALRDSGNTIYF.

The chain couples TRBV9 to TRBJ2-2, with 16 positions matching TRBD2. CDR1 SGDLS and CDR2 YYNGEE come from the germline V gene. CDR3 length equals 18 residues. J gave up 5 bases and V 2 bases, and 6 bases lay outside the gene matches. CDR3 amino acids: CASSVLGTSGGDTGELFF. Here the CDR3 DNA reads TGTGCCAGCAGCGTTCTAGGGACTAGCGGGGGGGATACCGGGGAGCTGTTTTTT.

The chain has TRBV5-4 and TRBJ2-1; 9 bases map to TRBD2. This CDR3 has 15 residues. CDR1 SGHNT and CDR2 YYREEE come from the germline V gene (reference sequence). Trimming took 4 bases from V and 7 from J; bases not matched to a gene: 9. CDR3 coding DNA: TGTGCCAGCAGCATACCAGAGCGGGGGGCTAATGAGCAGTTCTTC. This gives the protein CASSIPERGANEQFF.

As DNA, the CDR3 is TGCAGTGCTAAAACAGTCTACGAGCAGTACTTC. It translates to CSAKTVYEQYF. The chain combines TRBV20-1 with TRBJ2-7; D ambiguous. V lost 4 bases and J 3 bases, leaving 7 bases between the germline ends. Germline lookup yields CDR1 DFQATT and CDR2 SNEGSKA (reference sequence). The CDR3 extends over 11 amino acids.

The V and J genes are TRBV6-1 and TRBJ2-3, with D perhaps TRBD1 (6 bases). This CDR3 has 15 residues. Deletions cut 2 bases from V and 4 bases from J, with 13 bases between. Germline V CDR1 and CDR2: MNHNS, SASEGT. CDR3 bases: TGTGCCAGCAGTGAACCCGGGACAAGGCCAGATACGCAGTATTTT. Amino acid sequence: CASSEPGTRPDTQYF.

CDR3 sequence reads: CASSQLDSSGNTIYF. For the CDR3, the DNA is TGTGCCAGCAGCCAACTGGACTCCTCCGGAAACACCATATATTTT. The rearrangement uses TRBV3-1 (or the pseudogene TRBV3-2) and TRBJ1-3; D is uncertain. V was shortened by 2 bases and J by 4 bases, with 12 bases between the two germline ends. The CDR3 loop spans 15 amino acids. Looked up from germline, CDR1 is LGHDT and CDR2 is YNNKEL (reference sequence).

The chain couples TRBV19 to TRBJ2-2; D is ambiguous. Germline V gene sequence: CDR1 LNHDA, CDR2 SQIVND (reference sequence). The CDR3 has 14 residues. V dropped 4 bases and J dropped 0 bases, with 6 bases sitting between them. The CDR3: CASSRLANTGELFF. The CDR3, as DNA: TGTGCCAGTAGTAGGCTTGCGAACACCGGGGAGCTGTTTTTT.

This chain joins TRBV5-1 and TRBJ1-5; maybe TRBD1 (6 bases). From germline, CDR1 is SGHRS and CDR2 YFSETQ. V was cut by 4 bases and J by 3 bases, with 11 bases left in between. This CDR3 region has 14 residues. CDR3 residues: CASSPQGFNQPQHF. In DNA, the CDR3 is TGCGCCAGCAGCCCACAGGGATTCAATCAGCCCCAGCATTTT.

The genes are TRBV29-1 and TRBJ2-3; 8 nucleotides line up with TRBD2. V was pared by 3 bases and J by 6 bases, with 14 bases of the junction left unmatched. Per the germline V gene, CDR1 is SQVTM and CDR2 is ANQGSEA. This CDR3 spans 16 amino acids. The CDR3 DNA sequence: TGCAGCGTTGATTATGTTTCTAGCGGGCGTAAGGATACGCAGTATTTT. This translates into CSVDYVSSGRKDTQYF.

This clone was found a few times. The chain is built from TRBV7-9 and TRBJ1-1; D remains unclear. This CDR3 contains 14 residues. Trimming took off 1 base at V and 1 base at J, with 7 bases between the two ends. The germline V gene has CDR1 SEHNR and CDR2 FQNEAQ (reference sequence). This CDR3 is CASSLVSTNTEAFF. The DNA for the CDR3 is TGTGCCAGCAGCTTAGTGTCTACGAACACTGAAGCTTTCTTT.

The chain uses TRBV9 and TRBJ1-1; the D gene is possibly TRBD1 (6 bases). CDR1 SGDLS and CDR2 YYNGEE come from the germline V gene. The CDR3 totals 15 residues. V gave up 0 bases and J gave up 0 bases, with 9 bases separating them. CDR3 in DNA: TGTGCCAGCAGCGTAGCATGGGGGCTGAACACTGAAGCTTTCTTT. Translating it yields CASSVAWGLNTEAFF. Supplemented by reference TRBV9 and TRBJ1-1, the full variable domain reads DSGVTQTPKHLITATGQRVTLRCSPRSGDLSVYWYQQSLDQGLQFLIQYYNGEERAKGNILERFSAQQFPDLHSELNLSSLELGDSALYFCASSVAWGLNTEAFFGQGTRLTVV.

This chain links TRBV2 with TRBJ1-5; the match to TRBD1 covers 8 bases. The V gene end was trimmed by 7 bases and the J gene end by 4 bases; junction bases not matched to a gene: 9. The CDR3 is made up of 15 amino acids. The germline gives CDR1 SNHLY, CDR2 FYNNEI. Written as DNA, the CDR3 is TGTGCCAGCACCGGGACAGGAGACGGGAATCAGCCCCAGCATTTT. It specifies CASTGTGDGNQPQHF.

The sample holds a few counts of this clone. This rearrangement joins TRBV28 to TRBJ1-6, with D hard to call. The CDR3 has 14 residues. Trimming left V 5 bases short and J 6 bases short, with 11 bases between. Per the germline V gene, CDR1 is MDHEN and CDR2 is SYDVKM. CDR3 region: CASSRRGINSPLHF. CDR3 coding DNA: TGTGCCAGCAGTCGTCGCGGAATTAATTCACCCCTCCACTTT.

A single count supports this clone. The chain carries TRBV14 and TRBJ1-2; a weak D match, TRBD1 (6 bases). From germline, CDR1 is SGHDN and CDR2 FVKESK. The CDR3 is made up of 15 amino acids. Trimming stripped 2 bases from V and 0 bases from J, with 10 bases between. CDR3 residues: CASSQTQGANYGYTF. The CDR3 nucleotides are TGTGCCAGCAGCCAAACACAGGGCGCTAACTATGGCTACACCTTC.

This chain connects TRBV7-6 to TRBJ1-1; 9 bases line up with TRBD1. Germline V gives CDR1 SGHVS, CDR2 FNYEAQ. Germline trimming cut 5 bases from V and 7 bases from J; bases unmatched to any gene: 11. CDR3 length: 15 residues. The CDR3 sequence is CASSPRQGVTGEAFF. The DNA for the CDR3 is TGTGCCAGCAGCCCAAGACAGGGGGTGACGGGTGAAGCTTTCTTT.